A single sample is the source of the 32 T cell receptor beta chains below, sequenced in a study of cytomegalovirus exposure and HLA in healthy donors. The PCR ran on 60 Vbeta and 13 Jbeta primers. Measured with immunoSEQ multiplex PCR; TCRdb has only the in-frame clones, and not every one. The data contain fewer than 80,000 clones, over 60% of them singletons. The specimen sequenced was PBMCs. The source of these receptors is a woman in her thirties in good health and CMV-seronegative.

The chain employs TRBV7-3 and TRBJ2-1, with 9 bases fitting TRBD1. The trim removed 2 bases at V and 7 bases at J, leaving 3 bases unmatched. Germline V gene sequence: CDR1 SGHTA, CDR2 FQGTGA. The CDR3 spans 14 residues. Here the CDR3 reads CASSLGDRANEQFF. The CDR3 coding sequence is TGTGCCAGCAGCTTAGGGGACAGGGCGAATGAGCAGTTCTTC.

The gene calls are TRBV5-5 and TRBJ2-1; weak D call: TRBD2 (6 bases). This CDR3 comprises 16 residues. Trimming left V 2 bases short and J 0 bases short, with 12 bases between. Germline CDR1 is SGHKS and CDR2 is YYEKEE (reference sequence). The CDR3: CASSFLSGFSYNEQFF. The CDR3 DNA sequence: TGTGCCAGCAGCTTCCTCAGCGGGTTCTCCTACAATGAGCAGTTCTTC. The whole variable domain, remainder taken from reference TRBV5-5 and TRBJ2-1, is DAGVTQSPTHLIKTRGQQVTLRCSPISGHKSVSWYQQVLGQGPQFIFQYYEKEERGRGNFPDRFSARQFPNYSSELNVNALLLGDSALYLCASSFLSGFSYNEQFFGPGTRLTVL.

The rearrangement links TRBV19 to TRBJ1-4; 9 positions agree with TRBD1. V lost 7 bases, J lost 5 bases, and 8 bases stayed unmatched. The germline V gene has CDR1 LNHDA and CDR2 SQIVND (reference sequence). The CDR3 sequence is 15 residues long. CDR3 amino acids: CASNKPGQGNEKLFF. In DNA, the CDR3 is TGTGCCAGTAATAAACCGGGACAGGGAAATGAAAAACTGTTTTTT. The full variable domain, its missing parts supplied by reference TRBV19 and TRBJ1-4, is DGGITQSPKYLFRKEGQNVTLSCEQNLNHDAMYWYRQDPGQGLRLIYYSQIVNDFQKGDIAEGYSVSREKKESFPLTVTSAQKNPTAFYLCASNKPGQGNEKLFFGSGTQLSVL.

There are a few counts of this clone. The chain has TRBV4-1 and TRBJ2-1, with D tentatively TRBD2 (7 bases). Germline-derived CDR1 and CDR2 are MGHRA and YSYEKL. The CDR3 is 15 residues long. V dropped 4 bases and J dropped 7 bases, with 17 bases sitting between them. The CDR3 loop is CASSPRGGDMNEQFF. CDR3 DNA: TGCGCCAGCAGCCCCCGCGGGGGCGATATGAATGAGCAGTTCTTC.

This clone was counted a single time. V and J are TRBV5-6 and TRBJ2-7; possibly TRBD2 for D (6 bases). The V gene lost 4 bases and the J gene lost 3 bases, with 11 bases spanning the gap. CDR1 is SGHDT and CDR2 is YYEEEE in the germline V gene. The CDR3 has 13 residues. The CDR3 region is CASSPAGNYEQYF. CDR3 sequence (DNA): TGTGCCAGCAGCCCCGCGGGGAACTACGAGCAGTACTTC.

This clone appeared a few times. The chain joins TRBV5-6 to TRBJ1-2; D is unresolved. Germline V CDR1 and CDR2: SGHDT, YYEEEE. V was cut by 1 base and J by 5 bases, with 6 bases left in between. CDR3 length: 12 amino acids. CDR3 amino acids: CASSLNLYGYTF. The CDR3 nucleotides are TGTGCCAGCAGCTTGAATCTTTATGGCTACACCTTC.

This chain links TRBV28 with TRBJ1-4; D call uncertain. V lost 3 bases to trimming and J lost 4 bases, with 15 bases between them. The germline V gene encodes CDR1 MDHEN and CDR2 SYDVKM. CDR3 size: 16 residues. CDR3 coding DNA: TGTGCCAGCAGTTTTCTAGACGGCACATTTAATGAAAAACTGTTTTTT. Amino acids: CASSFLDGTFNEKLFF.

The V gene is TRBV10-3, the J gene TRBJ2-5, with 11 bases that match TRBD2. CDR1 is ENHRY and CDR2 is SYGVKD in the germline V gene. The CDR3 contains 18 residues. J was trimmed by 5 bases and V by 8 bases; bases with no gene match: 19. CDR3: CAISYSGRADLPGETQYF. CDR3 coding DNA: TGTGCCATCTCCTATAGCGGGAGGGCCGATCTGCCGGGGGAGACCCAGTACTTC.

This clone has a single count. This CDR3 is CASSGGQSMNTEAFF. CDR3 bases: TGCGCCAGCAGCGGGGGACAGTCCATGAACACTGAAGCTTTCTTT. The gene calls are TRBV5-1 and TRBJ1-1, with 7 positions matching TRBD1. The length of the CDR3 is 15 residues. Trimming at V came to 4 bases and at J to 0 bases, leaving 6 bases not matched to a gene. Looked up from germline, CDR1 is SGHRS and CDR2 is YFSETQ.

The chain couples TRBV10-1 to TRBJ2-5, with TRBD2 matching 9 bases. The CDR3 runs to 14 residues. The V gene end was trimmed by 6 bases and the J gene end by 1 base; junction bases not matched to a gene: 3. Germline V CDR1 and CDR2: WNHNN, SYGVQD (reference sequence). The CDR3 reads CASSKTSGQETQYF. The CDR3 DNA is TGCGCCAGCAGCAAGACTAGCGGCCAAGAGACCCAGTACTTC.

The V call is TRBV7-9, the J call TRBJ1-1, with D possibly TRBD1 on 5 matching bases. The ends were cut back, 0 bases at V and 5 bases at J, with 13 bases in the middle. The CDR3 is 15 residues long. CDR1 and CDR2 (germline): SEHNR, FQNEAQ (reference sequence). Written as DNA, the CDR3 is TGTGCCAGCAGCTTAGCGGAGGGGATGGTGACTGAAGCTTTCTTT. Amino acid sequence: CASSLAEGMVTEAFF.

This clone showed up just once. The chain combines TRBV30 with TRBJ1-5, with 9 bases that match TRBD1. This CDR3 is built from 15 residues. Per germline, CDR1 GTSNPN and CDR2 SVGIG (reference sequence). V dropped 0 bases and J dropped 4; count of bases not matched to a gene: 4. In nucleotides, the CDR3 is TGTGCCTGGAGTGTAGGGACAGGGATGAATCAGCCCCAGCATTTT. As protein: CAWSVGTGMNQPQHF.

V usage is TRBV19 and J usage is TRBJ2-5, with TRBD1 as a possible D gene (5 bases). The end of the DNA is better explained by TRBJ2-7, so the J call may be wrong. There are 12 residues in the CDR3. Per germline, CDR1 LNHDA and CDR2 SQIVND (reference sequence). The CDR3 DNA sequence: TGTGCCAGTAGCCTCACAGGCTACGAGCAGTACTTC. It encodes CASSLTGYEQYF.

The chain has TRBV21-1 and TRBJ2-7; TRBD2 is the table's D call and was not checked against the DNA. TRBV21-1 is a listed pseudogene. This CDR3 is built from 17 residues. CDR3 sequence reads: CASSPLQTGQIPGEQYV. For the CDR3, the DNA is TGTGCCAGCAGCCCACTCCAGACCGGGCAAATACCCGGGGAGCAGTACGTC.

This clone showed up just a few times. The chain recombines TRBV6-1 with TRBJ1-1; 7 bases are a match to TRBD1. The V gene end was trimmed by 6 bases and the J gene end by 3 bases; junction bases not matched to a gene: 10. The CDR3 consists of 15 residues. Germline values: CDR1 MNHNS, CDR2 SASEGT. In DNA, the CDR3 is TGTGCCAGCAGCCTAGAGGGGGCTGGGGACACTGAAGCTTTCTTT. This sequence encodes CASSLEGAGDTEAFF.

The chain uses TRBV2 and TRBJ2-6; D might be TRBD1 (6 bases). With 3 bases removed from V and 1 base from J, the gap between germline ends came to 10 bases. Per the germline V gene, CDR1 is SNHLY and CDR2 is FYNNEI. The CDR3 is 16 amino acids. The CDR3 loop reads CASSDTGPSGANVLTF. Written as DNA, the CDR3 is TGTGCCAGCAGTGACACAGGGCCTTCTGGGGCCAACGTCCTGACTTTC. Using reference TRBV2 and TRBJ2-6 for the parts outside the CDR3, the full variable domain is EPEVTQTPSHQVTQMGQEVILRCVPISNHLYFYWYRQILGQKVEFLVSFYNNEISEKSEIFDDQFSVERPDGSNFTLKIRSTKLEDSAMYFCASSDTGPSGANVLTFGAGSRLTVL.

The chain employs TRBV4-1 and TRBJ2-3; 15 positions agree with TRBD2. Germline V gene lookup returns CDR1 MGHRA and CDR2 YSYEKL. V dropped 4 bases and J dropped 5; count of bases not matched to a gene: 13. The CDR3 is 19 amino acids. The CDR3 DNA follows: TGCGCCAGCAGCCTAATTACCACGGGACTAGCGGGAGGTCGAGATACGCAGTATTTT. Translation: CASSLITTGLAGGRDTQYF.

V and J are TRBV14 and TRBJ2-7; D is possibly TRBD1 (6 bases). V lost 4 bases to trimming and J lost 0 bases, with 19 bases between them. This CDR3 comprises 17 residues. Germline V CDR1 and CDR2: SGHDN, FVKESK. CDR3 loop: CASSPTPYRTASYEQYF. In nucleotides, the CDR3 is TGTGCCAGCAGCCCAACGCCGTATCGGACAGCCTCCTACGAGCAGTACTTC.

The chain employs TRBV6-5 and TRBJ1-4; 8 bases line up with TRBD1. J gave up 7 bases and V 8 bases, and 6 bases lay outside the gene matches. CDR3 length: 13 residues. Germline CDR1 is MNHEY and CDR2 is SVGAGI. CDR3 nucleotides: TGTGCCAGCGGACAGGGACCGGGTGAAAAACTGTTTTTT. Translating it yields CASGQGPGEKLFF.

This chain connects TRBV29-1 to TRBJ1-2; 7 bases match TRBD1. V lost 4 bases and J lost 2; bases outside the gene matches: 7. Per the germline V gene, CDR1 is SQVTM and CDR2 is ANQGSEA. This CDR3 is built from 14 residues. The CDR3, as DNA: TGCAGCGTTGTAAAGGTACAGGGGAACTATGGCTACACCTTC. It is translated as CSVVKVQGNYGYTF.

The rearrangement joins TRBV5-4 to TRBJ2-2; D call uncertain. V lost 1 base, J lost 0 bases, and 7 bases lay in between. Per the germline V gene, CDR1 is SGHNT and CDR2 is YYREEE (reference sequence). This CDR3 contains 15 residues. The CDR3 DNA sequence: TGTGCCAGCAGCTTGACGCTAGCGAACACCGGGGAGCTGTTTTTT. Translating gives CASSLTLANTGELFF.

The chain carries TRBV7-9 and TRBJ2-1; 8 nucleotides line up with TRBD2. Trimming removed 6 bases from V and 8 bases from J; junction bases left unmatched: 9. Germline V lookup: CDR1 SEHNR, CDR2 FQNEAQ (reference sequence). This CDR3 is 14 amino acids long. The CDR3: CASSGTRSVYEQFF. CDR3 nucleotides: TGTGCCAGCAGTGGGACTAGAAGCGTCTATGAGCAGTTCTTC.

Of note for this clone: Relative to the germline gene, one junction end is altered; a read error may explain this. This chain joins TRBV7-9 and TRBJ1-1, with a weak D call TRBD1 (6 bases). The CDR3 totals 16 residues. Germline V CDR1 and CDR2: SEHNR, FQNEAQ (reference sequence). The CDR3 coding sequence is TGTTCCAGCAGCATACCCGGGGGGGGCGGTATGGGTGAAGCTTTCTTT. Translation gives CSSSIPGGGGMGEAFF.

The chain is built from TRBV6-5 and TRBJ2-3; 8 nucleotides align to TRBD2. Germline CDR1 reads MNHEY; CDR2 reads SVGAGI. The V segment lost 4 bases and the J segment 4 bases; nucleotides outside the gene matches: 10. This CDR3 region has 16 residues. The CDR3 DNA reads as TGTGCCAGCAGTTCCCCTAGCGGGTCCGTTTCAGATACGCAGTATTTT. Residues: CASSSPSGSVSDTQYF.

This clone was detected a few times. The V gene is TRBV4-2, the J gene TRBJ1-1, with D perhaps TRBD1 (6 bases). Germline assignment: CDR1 LGHNA and CDR2 YNFKEQ. Trimming removed 2 bases at V and 0 bases at J, with 19 bases between. The CDR3 has 18 residues. The CDR3 here is CASSQPLGQFLMNTEAFF. DNA for the CDR3: TGTGCCAGCAGCCAACCCCTTGGACAGTTTCTGATGAACACTGAAGCTTTCTTT.

The chain uses TRBV14 and TRBJ2-7; 10 nucleotides match TRBD2. The V segment lost 4 bases and the J segment 5 bases; nucleotides outside the gene matches: 11. Germline V gene lookup returns CDR1 SGHDN and CDR2 FVKESK. The CDR3 has 16 residues. The DNA of the CDR3 is TGTGCCAGCAGCCTGGGACTAGCGATAAATGATGACGAGCAGTACTTC. Amino acids: CASSLGLAINDDEQYF.

The V and J genes are TRBV7-2 and TRBJ1-2, with TRBD1 as a possible D gene (6 bases). Germline values: CDR1 SGHTA, CDR2 FQGNSA. V lost 1 base, J lost 8 bases, and 17 bases lay in between. CDR3 length: 15 residues. CDR3 loop: CASSLGQQGRSGYTF. The CDR3 DNA is TGTGCCAGCAGCTTAGGCCAACAGGGTAGGAGCGGCTACACCTTC.

This sequence joins TRBV5-1 and TRBJ1-5; 11 positions match TRBD1. Per germline, CDR1 SGHRS and CDR2 YFSETQ. The CDR3 has 14 residues. The trim removed 4 bases at V and 5 bases at J, leaving 2 bases unmatched. The DNA for the CDR3 is TGCGCCAGCAGCCAGGGACAGGGGGATCAGCCCCAGCATTTT. This gives the protein CASSQGQGDQPQHF. The whole variable domain, remainder taken from reference TRBV5-1 and TRBJ1-5, is KAGVTQTPRYLIKTRGQQVTLSCSPISGHRSVSWYQQTPGQGLQFLFEYFSETQRNKGNFPGRFSGRQFSNSRSEMNVSTLELGDSALYLCASSQGQGDQPQHFGDGTRLSIL.

There are a few counts of this clone. The chain uses TRBV4-1 and TRBJ2-2, with a tentative D call TRBD2 (6 bases). CDR3 length: 15 amino acids. Looked up from germline, CDR1 is MGHRA and CDR2 is YSYEKL. Trimming stripped 0 bases from V and 7 bases from J, with 12 bases between. The CDR3 loop is CASSQETGEIGELFF. The CDR3 DNA is TGCGCCAGCAGCCAAGAGACGGGAGAGATCGGGGAGCTGTTTTTT.

V is TRBV19 and J is TRBJ1-3; unclear D gene. The CDR3 totals 14 residues. Germline CDR1 LNHDA, CDR2 SQIVND (reference sequence). The germline V and J ends were trimmed by 5 bases and 0 bases, with 8 bases remaining between them. CDR3 nucleotide sequence: TGTGCCAGTAGTCCGGGGTTCTCTGGAAACACCATATATTTT. Its protein is CASSPGFSGNTIYF.

The chain joins TRBV6-1 to TRBJ1-5; no firm D call. Trimming took off 11 bases at V and 2 bases at J, with 13 bases between the two ends. The CDR3 consists of 13 residues. Per the germline V gene, CDR1 is MNHNS and CDR2 is SASEGT. In DNA, the CDR3 is TGTGCCGCCCGGGGAACCCGCAATCAGCCCCAGCATTTT. It yields the protein CAARGTRNQPQHF.

This chain joins TRBV7-2 and TRBJ2-2; D call uncertain. This CDR3 comprises 16 residues. CDR1 and CDR2 (germline): SGHTA, FQGNSA. V lost 1 base, J lost 0 bases, and 9 bases lay in between. CDR3 DNA sequence: TGTGCCAGCAGCTTAGGTCCCTACCCGAACACCGGGGAGCTGTTTTTT. This encodes CASSLGPYPNTGELFF. The entire variable domain, with the rest obtained from reference TRBV7-2 and TRBJ2-2, is as follows: GAGVSQSPSNKVTEKGKDVELRCDPISGHTALYWYRQSLGQGLEFLIYFQGNSAPDKSGLPSDRFSAERTGGSVSTLTIQRTQQEDSAVYLCASSLGPYPNTGELFFGEGSRLTVL.